Following are 6 T cell receptor beta chains from one sample sequenced in a study of blood T cell repertoires in COVID-19. Assay used: immunoSEQ multiplex PCR; TCRdb lists only in-frame clones, some missing. The sample includes hundreds of thousands of clones, around 85% of them seen just once. Input material: peripheral blood. All receptors come from an elderly woman with acute or convalescent COVID-19.

The V gene is TRBV19, the J gene TRBJ1-5; TRBD1 might be the D (5 bases). The CDR3 sequence is 15 residues long. The V end lost 1 base, the J end lost 3 bases, and 10 bases lay between the germline ends. CDR1 is LNHDA, CDR2 SQIVND, per germline (reference sequence). The CDR3: CASSIVATANQPQHF. DNA of the CDR3: TGTGCCAGTAGTATAGTTGCGACAGCCAATCAGCCCCAGCATTTT.

The V and J genes are TRBV3-1 (or the pseudogene TRBV3-2) and TRBJ1-2; TRBD1 matches 7 bases. The junction had 9 bases not matched to a gene; V was cut back by 6 bases and J by 2 bases. The CDR3 is made up of 15 amino acids. CDR1 LGHDT and CDR2 YNNKEL come from the germline V gene (reference sequence). The CDR3 is CASRPQGERNYGYTF. DNA for the CDR3: TGTGCCAGCAGGCCCCAGGGGGAACGAAACTATGGCTACACCTTC.

This chain joins TRBV12-3 or TRBV12-4 and TRBJ1-1; 7 bases align to TRBD1. V was clipped by 11 bases and J by 1 base; unmatched bases: 4. This CDR3 has 12 residues. The CDR3 DNA is TGTGCCTCCCGACAGGGGAACACTGAAGCTTTCTTT. Its protein product is CASRQGNTEAFF.

This clone appeared once. V and J are TRBV6-5 and TRBJ1-6, with TRBD1 as a possible D gene (6 bases). V was clipped by 4 bases and J by 6 bases, with 13 bases between them. Germline V gene lookup returns CDR1 MNHEY and CDR2 SVGAGI. The CDR3 contains 15 residues. The CDR3 protein is CASSFASDSNSPLHF. DNA of the CDR3: TGTGCCAGCAGTTTCGCCTCGGACAGTAATTCACCCCTCCACTTT.

This chain joins TRBV6-5 and TRBJ2-7; 9 bases are shared with TRBD1. The CDR3 contains 15 residues. Germline V gives CDR1 MNHEY, CDR2 SVGAGI. The V gene end was trimmed by 7 bases and the J gene end by 1 base; junction bases not matched to a gene: 8. For the CDR3, the DNA is TGTGCCAGCAAGAAAACAGGGGGCCCGTCCTACGAGCAGTACTTC. Its protein is CASKKTGGPSYEQYF.

V is TRBV10-3 and J is TRBJ1-6; 9 positions agree with TRBD1. V trimming: 1 base; J trimming: 8 bases; junction bases outside the gene matches: 3. Germline V gene sequence: CDR1 ENHRY, CDR2 SYGVKD. The CDR3 consists of 15 residues. Here the CDR3 reads CAISEFRDRDSPLHF. CDR3 coding DNA: TGTGCCATCAGTGAGTTCCGGGACAGGGATTCACCCCTCCACTTT.